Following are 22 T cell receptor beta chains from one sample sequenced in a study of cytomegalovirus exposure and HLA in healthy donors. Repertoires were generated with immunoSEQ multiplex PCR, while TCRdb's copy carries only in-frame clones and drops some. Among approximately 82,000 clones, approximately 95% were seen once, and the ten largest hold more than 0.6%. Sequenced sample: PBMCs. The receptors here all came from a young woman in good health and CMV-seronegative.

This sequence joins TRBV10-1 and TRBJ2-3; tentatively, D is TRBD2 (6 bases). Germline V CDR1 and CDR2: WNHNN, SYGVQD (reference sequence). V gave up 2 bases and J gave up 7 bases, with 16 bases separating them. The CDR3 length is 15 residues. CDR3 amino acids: CASSEGRASANTQYF. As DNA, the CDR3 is TGCGCCAGCAGTGAGGGAAGGGCTAGCGCAAATACGCAGTATTTT.

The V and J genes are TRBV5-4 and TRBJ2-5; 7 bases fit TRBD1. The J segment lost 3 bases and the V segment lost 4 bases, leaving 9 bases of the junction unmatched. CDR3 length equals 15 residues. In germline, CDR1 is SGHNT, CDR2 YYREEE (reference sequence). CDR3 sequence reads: CASSPRQGPEETQYF. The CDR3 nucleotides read TGTGCCAGCAGCCCAAGACAGGGACCCGAAGAGACCCAGTACTTC.

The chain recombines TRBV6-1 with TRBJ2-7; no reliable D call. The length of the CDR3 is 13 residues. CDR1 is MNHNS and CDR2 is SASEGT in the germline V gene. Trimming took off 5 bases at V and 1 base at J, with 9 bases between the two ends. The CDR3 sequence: CASSSQISYEQYF. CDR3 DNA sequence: TGTGCCAGCAGTTCTCAGATATCCTACGAGCAGTACTTC.

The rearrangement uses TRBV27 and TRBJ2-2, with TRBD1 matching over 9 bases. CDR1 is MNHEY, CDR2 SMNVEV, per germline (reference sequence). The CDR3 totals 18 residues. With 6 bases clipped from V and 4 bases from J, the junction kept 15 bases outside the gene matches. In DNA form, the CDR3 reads TGTGCCAGCAGGCCCAACAAGATCGGACAGGGGCCCACCGGGGAGCTGTTTTTT. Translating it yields CASRPNKIGQGPTGELFF.

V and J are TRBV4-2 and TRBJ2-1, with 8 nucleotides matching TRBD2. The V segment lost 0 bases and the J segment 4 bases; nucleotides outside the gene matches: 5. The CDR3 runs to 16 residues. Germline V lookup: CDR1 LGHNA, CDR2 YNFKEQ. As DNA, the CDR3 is TGTGCCAGCAGCCAAGACGGGAGCGGGGGATACAATGAGCAGTTCTTC. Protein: CASSQDGSGGYNEQFF.

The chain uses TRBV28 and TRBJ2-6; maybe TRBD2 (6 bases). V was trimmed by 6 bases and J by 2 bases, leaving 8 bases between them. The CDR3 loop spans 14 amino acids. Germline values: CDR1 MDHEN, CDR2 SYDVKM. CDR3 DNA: TGTGCCAGCAGGTGGGGGGCTGGGGCCAACGTCCTGACTTTC. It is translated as CASRWGAGANVLTF. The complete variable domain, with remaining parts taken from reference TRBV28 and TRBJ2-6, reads DVKVTQSSRYLVKRTGEKVFLECVQDMDHENMFWYRQDPGLGLRLIYFSYDVKMKEKGDIPEGYSVSREKKERFSLILESASTNQTSMYLCASRWGAGANVLTFGAGSRLTVL.

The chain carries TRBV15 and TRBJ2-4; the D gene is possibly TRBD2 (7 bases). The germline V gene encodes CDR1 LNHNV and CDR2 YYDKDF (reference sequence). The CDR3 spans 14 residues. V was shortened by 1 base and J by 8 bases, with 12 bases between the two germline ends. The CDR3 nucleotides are TGTGCCACCAGCAGAGCAAGGGGGGGAGACATTCAGTACTTC. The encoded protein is CATSRARGGDIQYF. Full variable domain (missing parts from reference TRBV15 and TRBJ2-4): DAMVIQNPRYQVTQFGKPVTLSCSQTLNHNVMYWYQQKSSQAPKLLFHYYDKDFNNEADTPDNFQSRRPNTSFCFLDIRSPGLGDTAMYLCATSRARGGDIQYFGAGTRLSVL.

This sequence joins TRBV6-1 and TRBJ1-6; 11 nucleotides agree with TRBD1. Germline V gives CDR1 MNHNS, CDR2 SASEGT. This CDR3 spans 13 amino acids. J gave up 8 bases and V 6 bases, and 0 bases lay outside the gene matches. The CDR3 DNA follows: TGTGCCAGCAGGGGACAGGGGGATTCACCCCTCCACTTT. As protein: CASRGQGDSPLHF.

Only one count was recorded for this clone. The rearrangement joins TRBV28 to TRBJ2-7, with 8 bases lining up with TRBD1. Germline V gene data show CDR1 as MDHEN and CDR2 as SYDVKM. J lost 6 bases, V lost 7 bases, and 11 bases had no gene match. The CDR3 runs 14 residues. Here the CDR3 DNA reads TGTGCCAGCACCATGACAGGGGTGAAGGGCGAGCAGTACTTC. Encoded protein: CASTMTGVKGEQYF.

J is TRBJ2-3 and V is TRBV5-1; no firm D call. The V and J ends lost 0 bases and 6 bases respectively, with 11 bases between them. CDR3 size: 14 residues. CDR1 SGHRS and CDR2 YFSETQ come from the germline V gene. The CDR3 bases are TGCGCCAGCAGCTTGGGTCTAGATCGGGATACGCAGTATTTT. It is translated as CASSLGLDRDTQYF.

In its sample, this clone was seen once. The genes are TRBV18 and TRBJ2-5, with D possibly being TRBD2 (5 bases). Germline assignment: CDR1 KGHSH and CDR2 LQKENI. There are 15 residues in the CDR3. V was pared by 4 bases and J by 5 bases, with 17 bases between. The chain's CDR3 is CASSRSGTPGETQYF. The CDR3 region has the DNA TGTGCCAGCTCACGCAGCGGAACCCCGGGGGAGACCCAGTACTTC.

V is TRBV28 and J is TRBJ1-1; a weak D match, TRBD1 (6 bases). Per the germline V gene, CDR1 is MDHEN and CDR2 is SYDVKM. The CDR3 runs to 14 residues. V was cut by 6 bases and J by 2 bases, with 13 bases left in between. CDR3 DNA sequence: TGTGCCAGCAGCCCCGGGACACCAAACACTGAAGCTTTCTTT. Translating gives CASSPGTPNTEAFF.

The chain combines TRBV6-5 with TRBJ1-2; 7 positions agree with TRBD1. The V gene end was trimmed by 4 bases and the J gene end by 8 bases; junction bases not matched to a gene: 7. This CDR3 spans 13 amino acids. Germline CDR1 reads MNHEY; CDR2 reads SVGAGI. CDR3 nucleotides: TGTGCCAGCAGTTTTCCGAACAGGGGCGGCTACACCTTC. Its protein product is CASSFPNRGGYTF.

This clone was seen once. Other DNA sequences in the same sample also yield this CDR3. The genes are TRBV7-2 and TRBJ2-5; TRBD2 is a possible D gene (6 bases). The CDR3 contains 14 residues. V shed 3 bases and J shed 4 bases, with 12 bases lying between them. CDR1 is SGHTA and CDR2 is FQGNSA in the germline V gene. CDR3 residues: CASSLSGRGETQYF. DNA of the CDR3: TGTGCCAGCAGCTTGAGTGGGCGGGGAGAGACCCAGTACTTC.

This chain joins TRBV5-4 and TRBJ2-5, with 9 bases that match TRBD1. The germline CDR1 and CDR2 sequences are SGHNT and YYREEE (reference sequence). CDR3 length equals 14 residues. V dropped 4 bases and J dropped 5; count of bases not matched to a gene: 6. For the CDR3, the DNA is TGTGCCAGCAGCACGGACAGGGGAGGGGAGACCCAGTACTTC. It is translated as CASSTDRGGETQYF.

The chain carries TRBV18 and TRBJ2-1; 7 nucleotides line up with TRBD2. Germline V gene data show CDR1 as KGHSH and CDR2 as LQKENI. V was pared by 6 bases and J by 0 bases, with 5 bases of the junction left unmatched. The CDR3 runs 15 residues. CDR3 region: CASSTGRSSYNEQFF. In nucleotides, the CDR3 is TGTGCCAGCTCGACCGGGAGGAGCTCCTACAATGAGCAGTTCTTC.

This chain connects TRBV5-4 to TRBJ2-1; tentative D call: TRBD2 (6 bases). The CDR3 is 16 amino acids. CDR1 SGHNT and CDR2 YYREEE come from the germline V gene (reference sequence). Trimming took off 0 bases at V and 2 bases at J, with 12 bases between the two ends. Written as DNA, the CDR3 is TGTGCCAGCAGCTTGGACCCCGGGAGAACCTACAATGAGCAGTTCTTC. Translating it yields CASSLDPGRTYNEQFF. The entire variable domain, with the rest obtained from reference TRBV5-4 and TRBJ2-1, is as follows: ETGVTQSPTHLIKTRGQQVTLRCSSQSGHNTVSWYQQALGQGPQFIFQYYREEENGRGNFPPRFSGLQFPNYSSELNVNALELDDSALYLCASSLDPGRTYNEQFFGPGTRLTVL.

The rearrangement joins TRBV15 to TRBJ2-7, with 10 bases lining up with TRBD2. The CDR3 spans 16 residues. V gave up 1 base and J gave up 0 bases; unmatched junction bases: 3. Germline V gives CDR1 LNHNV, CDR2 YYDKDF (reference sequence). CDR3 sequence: CATSRGSGGASYEQYF. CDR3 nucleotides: TGTGCCACCAGCAGAGGCAGCGGGGGGGCCTCCTACGAGCAGTACTTC.

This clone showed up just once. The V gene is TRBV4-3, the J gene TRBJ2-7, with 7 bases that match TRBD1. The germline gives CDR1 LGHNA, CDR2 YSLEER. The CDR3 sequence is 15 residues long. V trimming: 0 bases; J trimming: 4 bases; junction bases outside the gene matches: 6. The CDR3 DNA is TGCGCCAGCAGCCAAGAGCAGGGACAGCTTTACGAGCAGTACTTC. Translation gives CASSQEQGQLYEQYF.

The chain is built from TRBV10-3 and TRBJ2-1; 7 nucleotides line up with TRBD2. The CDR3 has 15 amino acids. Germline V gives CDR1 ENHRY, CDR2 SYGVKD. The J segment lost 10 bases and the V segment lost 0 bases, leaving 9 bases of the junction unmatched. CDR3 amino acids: CAISESGGGPGEQFF. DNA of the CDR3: TGTGCCATCAGTGAGTCGGGGGGAGGGCCGGGCGAGCAGTTCTTC.

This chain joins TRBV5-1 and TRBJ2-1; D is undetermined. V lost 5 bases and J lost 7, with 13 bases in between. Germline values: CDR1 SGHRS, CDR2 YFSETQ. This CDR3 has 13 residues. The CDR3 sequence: CASRGTVVNEQFF. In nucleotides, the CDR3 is TGCGCCAGCAGGGGTACAGTCGTGAATGAGCAGTTCTTC.

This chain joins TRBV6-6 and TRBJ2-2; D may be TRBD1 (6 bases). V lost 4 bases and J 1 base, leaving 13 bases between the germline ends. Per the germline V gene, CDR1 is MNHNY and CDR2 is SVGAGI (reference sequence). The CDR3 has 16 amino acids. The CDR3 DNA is TGTGCCAGCAGTTCTATGACAGGACTGAACACCGGGGAGCTGTTTTTT. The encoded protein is CASSSMTGLNTGELFF.